Below, 5 T cell receptor beta chains from the same sample are listed, as sequenced in a study of beta chain features in type 1 diabetes (dated by TCRdb to between 2018 and 2020). Overall study outcomes, separate from this receptor: Type 1 diabetes patients showed a moderate but significant shortening of TCRB CDR3 length in all four CD4+ subsets.

Their cognate antigens are unknown. The receptor library was made with the immunoSEQ multiplex PCR assay. The entire isolated RNA was reverse transcribed using the High Capacity cDNA Reverse Transcription Kit, and thus expressed TCRB transcripts were sequenced. The immuneACCESS repertoire file appears here via TCRdb, limited to in-frame rearrangements. These files lack a portion of the clones; in checked studies, under half of the deficit traces to unresolved V genes, and the cause of the others is not known. Present in this sample are 40,000 to 50,000 clones, around 63% of which were seen just once. The biggest ten clones account for around 1.8% of the sample. The sequencing input was Tregs from blood. This specimen's cell subset or site label, per the study, means: regulatory CD4+ T cells. The receptors were sampled from a man aged 30-40 years with type 1 diabetes. Some clones in this sample may be carry-over from other donors' samples.

The CDR3 DNA is TGTGCCAGCACCCCCGGACTAGCGGGGGGGAACACGCAGTATTTT. This sequence encodes CASTPGLAGGNTQYF. The V call is TRBV7-2, the J call TRBJ2-3, with 15 nucleotides matching TRBD2. The V gene end was trimmed by 7 bases and the J gene end by 9 bases; junction bases not matched to a gene: 8. CDR1 and CDR2 (germline): SGHTA, FQGNSA. The CDR3 spans 15 residues.

The chain combines TRBV19 with TRBJ2-3; 8 nucleotides align to TRBD1. There are 13 residues in the CDR3. The junction had 4 bases not matched to a gene; V was cut back by 7 bases and J by 4 bases. Germline CDR1 LNHDA, CDR2 SQIVND (reference sequence). In DNA form, the CDR3 reads TGTGCCAGTACCCGGACAGGGTCAGATACGCAGTATTTT. It codes for CASTRTGSDTQYF.

The chain links TRBV29-1 to TRBJ2-3; 8 nucleotides match TRBD1. V lost 3 bases, J lost 0 bases, and 8 bases stayed unmatched. Per the germline V gene, CDR1 is SQVTM and CDR2 is ANQGSEA. CDR3 length: 16 residues. The CDR3 bases are TGCAGCGTTGATGGTCGGGACAGGACTAGCACAGATACGCAGTATTTT. Its protein is CSVDGRDRTSTDTQYF.

This clone has more than one count but fewer than ten. This chain joins TRBV28 and TRBJ2-5; D may be TRBD1 (8 bases). V lost 7 bases and J lost 5, with 17 bases in between. Per the germline V gene, CDR1 is MDHEN and CDR2 is SYDVKM. The CDR3 extends over 14 amino acids. The DNA for the CDR3 is TGTGCCAGCATTTCAGGACAGGGAGGGGAGACCCAGTACTTC. This gives the protein CASISGQGGETQYF.

V is TRBV4-2 and J is TRBJ1-1, with D perhaps TRBD1 (5 bases). The V and J ends lost 1 base and 4 bases respectively, with 10 bases between them. The germline CDR1 and CDR2 sequences are LGHNA and YNFKEQ. The CDR3 loop spans 14 amino acids. The CDR3, as DNA: TGTGCCAGCAGCCAAGTACGGGGGGGCACTGAAGCTTTCTTT. Its translation is CASSQVRGGTEAFF.